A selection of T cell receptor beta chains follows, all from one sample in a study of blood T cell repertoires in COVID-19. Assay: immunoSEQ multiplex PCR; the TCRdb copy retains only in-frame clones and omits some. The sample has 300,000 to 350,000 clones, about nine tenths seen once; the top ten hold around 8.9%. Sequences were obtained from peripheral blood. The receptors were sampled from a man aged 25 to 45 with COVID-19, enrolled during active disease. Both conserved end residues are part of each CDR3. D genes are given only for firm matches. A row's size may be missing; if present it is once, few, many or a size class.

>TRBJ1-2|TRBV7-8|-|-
CASSLDEGGYTF
TGTGCCAGCAGCTTAGACGAGGGCGGCTACACCTTC
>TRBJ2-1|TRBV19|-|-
CASSIRGGVLNEQFF
TGTGCCAGTAGTATAAGGGGGGGGGTTCTCAATGAGCAGTTCTTC
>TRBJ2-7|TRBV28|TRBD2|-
CASTSGRNAYEQYF
TGTGCCAGCACTAGCGGGAGGAACGCCTACGAGCAGTACTTC
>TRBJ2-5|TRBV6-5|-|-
CASRDRLEETQYF
TGTGCCAGCCGGGACAGACTAGAGGAGACCCAGTACTTC
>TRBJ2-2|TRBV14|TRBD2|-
CASSQLAGDRNGELFF
TGTGCCAGCAGCCAACTAGCGGGAGATAGAAACGGGGAGCTGTTTTTT
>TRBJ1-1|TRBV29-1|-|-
CSVAGWLYTEAFF
TGCAGCGTCGCAGGGTGGCTATACACTGAAGCTTTCTTT
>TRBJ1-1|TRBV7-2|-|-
CASLEGGKNTEAFF
TGTGCCAGCTTAGAGGGGGGGAAGAACACTGAAGCTTTCTTT
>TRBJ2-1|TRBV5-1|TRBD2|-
CASSLVVAGGIDYNEQFF
TGCGCCAGCAGCTTGGTAGTAGCGGGAGGCATAGACTACAATGAGCAGTTCTTC
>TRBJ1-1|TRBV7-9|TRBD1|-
CASSFTTGGGTEAFF
TGTGCCAGCAGCTTCACGACAGGGGGCGGAACTGAAGCTTTCTTT
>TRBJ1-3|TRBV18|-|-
CASSPGAPGGSGNTIYF
TGTGCCAGCTCACCGGGGGCACCGGGAGGTTCTGGAAACACCATATATTTT
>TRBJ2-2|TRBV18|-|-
CASSPPNIRGTGELFF
TGTGCCAGCTCACCACCAAACATTAGGGGCACCGGGGAGCTGTTTTTT
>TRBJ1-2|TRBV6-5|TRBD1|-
CASSSRDRGNYGYTF
TGTGCCAGCAGCTCCCGGGACAGGGGGAACTATGGCTACACCTTC
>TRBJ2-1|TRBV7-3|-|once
CASSLTAGAHDEQFF
TGTGCCAGCAGCTTAACAGCGGGTGCCCACGATGAGCAGTTCTTC
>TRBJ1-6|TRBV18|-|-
CASSPAAGNNSPLHF
TGTGCCAGCTCACCAGCCGCAGGGAACAATTCACCCCTCCACTTT
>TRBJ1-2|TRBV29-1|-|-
CTVWGFGQNYGYTF
TGCACCGTGTGGGGTTTTGGACAGAACTATGGCTACACCTTC
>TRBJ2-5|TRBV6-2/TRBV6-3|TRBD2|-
CASSPVSGGAVTQYF
TGTGCCAGCAGCCCTGTCAGCGGGGGGGCGGTGACCCAGTACTTC
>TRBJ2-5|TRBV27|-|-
CASSFLAGRGQETQYF
TGTGCCAGCAGTTTCCTGGCGGGACGCGGACAAGAGACCCAGTACTTC
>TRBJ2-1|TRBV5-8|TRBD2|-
CASSLRQREGSDEQFF
TGTGCCAGCAGCTTACGTCAGCGGGAGGGGTCCGATGAGCAGTTCTTC
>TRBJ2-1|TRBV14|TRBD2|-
CASSHGVSGSGNEQFF
TGTGCCAGCAGCCATGGGGTTAGCGGGAGTGGCAATGAGCAGTTCTTC
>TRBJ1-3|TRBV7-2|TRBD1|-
CASSLAGGIIEKPYSGNTIYF
TGTGCCAGCAGCTTAGCAGGGGGCATAATAGAAAAACCTTACTCTGGAAACACCATATATTTT
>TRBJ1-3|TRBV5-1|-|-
CASSPPGGTGNTIYF
TGCGCCAGCAGCCCACCGGGGGGGACTGGAAACACCATATATTTT
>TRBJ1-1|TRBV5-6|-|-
CASSPAQRGTEAFF
TGTGCCAGCAGCCCGGCCCAGCGTGGGACTGAAGCTTTCTTT
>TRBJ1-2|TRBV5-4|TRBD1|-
CASSLGRGSYGYTF
TGTGCCAGCAGCTTGGGCAGGGGGTCGTATGGCTACACCTTC
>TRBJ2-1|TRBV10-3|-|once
CATQQELINNEQFF
TGTGCCACTCAACAGGAGCTGATAAACAATGAGCAGTTCTTC
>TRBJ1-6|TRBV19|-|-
CASSIRGQNSPLHF
TGTGCCAGTAGTATACGCGGACAGAATTCACCCCTCCACTTT
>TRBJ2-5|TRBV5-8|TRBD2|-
CASKRGEDQETQYF
TGTGCCAGCAAACGGGGGGAGGATCAAGAGACCCAGTACTTC
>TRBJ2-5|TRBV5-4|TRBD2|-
CASSLGGGAEETQYF
TGTGCCAGCAGCTTGGGCGGGGGGGCGGAAGAGACCCAGTACTTC
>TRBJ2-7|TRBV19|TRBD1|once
CASSTRTGSYEQYF
TGTGCCAGTAGTACCCGGACAGGGTCCTACGAGCAGTACTTC
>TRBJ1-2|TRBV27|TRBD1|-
CASSLGTGAIERYTF
TGTGCCAGCAGTTTGGGTACAGGGGCGATTGAACGCTACACCTTC
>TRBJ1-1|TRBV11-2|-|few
CASSLGFEGTNTEAFF
TGTGCCAGCAGCTTAGGGTTTGAGGGGACTAACACTGAAGCTTTCTTT